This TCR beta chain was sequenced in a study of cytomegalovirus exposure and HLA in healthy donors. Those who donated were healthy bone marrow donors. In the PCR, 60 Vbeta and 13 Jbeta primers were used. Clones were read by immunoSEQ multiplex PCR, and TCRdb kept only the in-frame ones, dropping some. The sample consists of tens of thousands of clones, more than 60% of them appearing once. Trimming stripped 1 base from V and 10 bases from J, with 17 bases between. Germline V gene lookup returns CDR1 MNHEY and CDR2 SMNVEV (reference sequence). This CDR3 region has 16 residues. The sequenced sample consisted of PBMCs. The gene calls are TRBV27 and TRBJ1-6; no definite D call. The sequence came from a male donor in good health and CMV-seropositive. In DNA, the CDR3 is TGTGCCAGCAGTTTATATTCTGGAGGGAAAGGGTCACCCCTCCACTTT. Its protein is CASSLYSGGKGSPLHF.